This T cell receptor (beta chain) is drawn from a study of blood T cell repertoires in COVID-19. V lost 8 bases to trimming and J lost 1 base; unmatched junction nucleotides: 2. The CDR3 contains 13 residues. The V gene's germline CDR1 is ENHRY and CDR2 SYGVKD. Only in-frame clones appear in the TCRdb table, and some are missing; sequencing was by immunoSEQ multiplex PCR. Among 150,000 to 200,000 clones, 86% were seen once, and the ten largest hold more than 7.5%. This TCR was recovered from a woman between 25 and 40 years old who had recovered from COVID-19. Sequencing was done on a sample of PBMCs or T cells enriched from blood (not recorded which). The chain joins TRBV10-3 to TRBJ2-3, with 8 bases matching TRBD2. The CDR3 DNA is TGTGCCATCTCGGGACTAGGCACAGATACGCAGTATTTT. This codes for CAISGLGTDTQYF.